This paragraph reports one T cell receptor (beta chain). As yet, its antigen is unknown. The table came from immunoSEQ multiplex PCR; TCRdb's copy has only in-frame clones and leaves some out. The top ten hold approximately 3.3% of the sample, which has 120,000 or so clones, roughly nine tenths seen once. The data derive from a study of T cell responses to AZD1222 COVID-19 vaccine. Study context: Analysis merged second doses at about 4 or about 12 weeks. Study findings and constraints: It should be noted that donors were predominantly white British and more often female, and clonal diversity was possibly underestimated.

The material sequenced was peripheral blood, taken on day 0 of AZD1222 vaccination. This receptor was taken from an adult in good health.

CDR3 DNA sequence: TGTGCCAGCAGCGTAGAGGCAGGGGAGGGCACCGGGGAGCTGTTTTTT. Its translation is CASSVEAGEGTGELFF. The gene calls are TRBV9 and TRBJ2-2, with D possibly being TRBD2 (7 bases). The CDR3 loop spans 16 amino acids. V was shortened by 0 bases and J by 4 bases, with 13 bases between the two germline ends. Germline V gives CDR1 SGDLS, CDR2 YYNGEE.